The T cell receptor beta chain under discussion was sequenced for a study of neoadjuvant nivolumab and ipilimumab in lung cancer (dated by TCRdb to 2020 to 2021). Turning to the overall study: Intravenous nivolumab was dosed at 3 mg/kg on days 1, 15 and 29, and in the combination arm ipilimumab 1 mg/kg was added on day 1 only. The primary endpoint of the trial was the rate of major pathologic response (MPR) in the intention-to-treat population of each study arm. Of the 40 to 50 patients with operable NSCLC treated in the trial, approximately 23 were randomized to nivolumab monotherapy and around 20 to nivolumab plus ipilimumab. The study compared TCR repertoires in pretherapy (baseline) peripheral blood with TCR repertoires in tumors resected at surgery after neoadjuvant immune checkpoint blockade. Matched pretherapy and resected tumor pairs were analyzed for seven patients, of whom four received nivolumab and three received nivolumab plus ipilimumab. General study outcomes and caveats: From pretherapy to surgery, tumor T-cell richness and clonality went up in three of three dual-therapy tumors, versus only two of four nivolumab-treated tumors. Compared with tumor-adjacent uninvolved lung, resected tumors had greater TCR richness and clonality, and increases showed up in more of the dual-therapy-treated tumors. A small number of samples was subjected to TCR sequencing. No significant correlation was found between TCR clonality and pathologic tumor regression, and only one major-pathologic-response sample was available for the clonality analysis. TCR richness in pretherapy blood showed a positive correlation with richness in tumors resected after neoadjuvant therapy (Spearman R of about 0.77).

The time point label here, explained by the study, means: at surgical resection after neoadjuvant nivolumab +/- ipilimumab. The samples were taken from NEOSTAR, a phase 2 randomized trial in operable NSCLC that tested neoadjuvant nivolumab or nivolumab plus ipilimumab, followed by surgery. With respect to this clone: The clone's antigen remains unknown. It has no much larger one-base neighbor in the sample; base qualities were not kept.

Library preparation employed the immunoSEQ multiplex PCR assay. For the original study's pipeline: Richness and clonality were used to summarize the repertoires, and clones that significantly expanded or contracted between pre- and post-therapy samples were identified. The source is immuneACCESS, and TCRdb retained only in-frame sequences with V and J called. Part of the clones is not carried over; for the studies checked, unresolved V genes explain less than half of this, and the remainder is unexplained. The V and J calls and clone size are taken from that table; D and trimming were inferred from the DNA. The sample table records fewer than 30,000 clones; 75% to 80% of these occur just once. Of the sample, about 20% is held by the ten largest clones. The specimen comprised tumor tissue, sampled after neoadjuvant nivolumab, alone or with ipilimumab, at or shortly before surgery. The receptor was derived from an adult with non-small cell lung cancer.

The CDR3 corresponds to CASSLDTNTEAFF. In nucleotide form, the sequence is TGTGCCAGCAGCTTGGACACGAACACTGAAGCTTTCTTT. The chain employs TRBV5-4 and TRBJ1-1, with the D segment identity uncertain. Based on the germline V gene (reference sequence), the CDR1 and CDR2 sequences are SGHNT and YYREEE. A distance of 4 bases separates the germline ends of V and J, which lose 0 bases and 1 base respectively. The CDR3 covers 13 residues, taking in both the cysteine and the phenylalanine. Of all the DNA, just the CDR3 is kept, 39 bases in frame from base 1.